One and the same sample provided the 4 T cell receptor beta chains below, sequenced in a study of blood T cell repertoires in COVID-19. This table comes from immunoSEQ multiplex PCR, and its TCRdb copy is limited to in-frame clones, with some not included. The sample lists 250,000 or so clones, 80% to 95% occurring once. Sequencing was performed on PBMCs or T cells enriched from blood (not recorded which). The origin of the receptors is a man aged 35-49 years who had been exposed to COVID-19.

This chain uses TRBV19 with TRBJ1-5; TRBD1 matches at 9 bases. Germline trimming cut 6 bases from V and 5 bases from J; bases unmatched to any gene: 8. The CDR3 runs 15 residues. The germline gives CDR1 LNHDA, CDR2 SQIVND (reference sequence). In DNA, the CDR3 is TGTGCCAGTAGCTACCGACAGGGGGGCCATCAGCCCCAGCATTTT. Its translation is CASSYRQGGHQPQHF.

The sample holds one count of this clone. J is TRBJ1-6 and V is TRBV19, with 9 bases that match TRBD1. This CDR3 contains 15 residues. The J segment lost 8 bases and the V segment lost 3 bases, leaving 5 bases of the junction unmatched. The germline CDR1 and CDR2 sequences are LNHDA and SQIVND (reference sequence). In DNA form, the CDR3 reads TGTGCCAGTAGTATCCAGGGACAGGGCCATTCACCCCTCCACTTT. This sequence encodes CASSIQGQGHSPLHF.

This clone occurred once. The chain uses TRBV5-1 and TRBJ2-7, with D possibly being TRBD1 (6 bases). Germline V gives CDR1 SGHRS, CDR2 YFSETQ. The CDR3 is made up of 14 amino acids. V lost 2 bases and J lost 4, with 13 bases in between. The CDR3 protein is CASSLDGTTYEQYF. The DNA for the CDR3 is TGCGCCAGCAGCTTAGACGGGACAACATACGAGCAGTACTTC.

The chain is built from TRBV5-6 and TRBJ2-7; the match to TRBD1 covers 7 bases. V gave up 2 bases and J gave up 1 base; unmatched junction bases: 6. Germline-derived CDR1 and CDR2 are SGHDT and YYEEEE. CDR3 size: 15 residues. The CDR3 is CASSFTTGASYEQYF. DNA for the CDR3: TGTGCCAGCAGCTTCACTACAGGGGCATCCTACGAGCAGTACTTC.